These 13 T cell receptor beta chains were sequenced from one sample in a study of shared clonotypes between healthy human individuals (dated by TCRdb to 2018 to 2020). The library came from the immunoSEQ multiplex PCR assay. TCRdb re-hosts the immuneACCESS table, in-frame sequences only. Its copies lack some clones; in the studies checked, an unresolved V gene accounts for under half of them, and the cause for the rest is not known. The sample table contains about 960,000 clones; only one count was recorded for about three quarters of them. The ten largest clones take up about 1.5% of the sample. Source material: memory CD4+ T cells sorted from blood. This specimen's cell subset or site label, per the study, means: CD45RA-negative fraction. These receptors came from a man younger than 30 in good health.

The gene calls are TRBV6-6 and TRBJ2-1; no firm D call. Germline CDR1 MNHNY, CDR2 SVGAGI (reference sequence). Trimming cost V 2 bases and J 7 bases, with 18 bases left between them. The length of the CDR3 is 16 residues. CDR3 sequence (DNA): TGTGCCAGCAGTTACCCTCTAACTGACTCGGCAAATGAGCAGTTCTTC. It yields the protein CASSYPLTDSANEQFF.

V gene TRBV10-3 combines with J gene TRBJ2-7; 9 bases line up with TRBD1. With 3 bases clipped from V and 10 bases from J, the junction kept 7 bases outside the gene matches. Germline V gene lookup returns CDR1 ENHRY and CDR2 SYGVKD. CDR3 size: 13 residues. In DNA, the CDR3 is TGTGCCATCAGTGACCTAACAACAGGGGGCCAGTACTTC. Translating gives CAISDLTTGGQYF.

The chain couples TRBV19 to TRBJ1-6; 7 positions match TRBD1. Trimming removed 5 bases from V and 6 bases from J; junction bases left unmatched: 4. This CDR3 has 14 amino acids. Germline loops: CDR1 LNHDA, CDR2 SQIVND (reference sequence). The CDR3 DNA reads as TGTGCCAGTAGTGTCGAGGGGGCTAATTCACCCCTCCACTTT. Translation: CASSVEGANSPLHF.

This clone was counted only a few times. The rearrangement uses TRBV30 and TRBJ1-1; the D is unclear. The CDR3 extends over 12 amino acids. Trimming removed 4 bases at V and 5 bases at J, with 11 bases between. CDR1 is GTSNPN, CDR2 SVGIG, per germline (reference sequence). CDR3 coding DNA: TGTGCCTGGAAGCGTGGAACAACTGAAGCTTTCTTT. This codes for CAWKRGTTEAFF.

In its sample, this clone was seen once. This rearrangement joins TRBV14 to TRBJ1-4; D gene uncertain. The CDR3 sequence is 16 residues long. CDR1 and CDR2 from the germline V gene are SGHDN and FVKESK. V dropped 4 bases and J dropped 0 bases, with 12 bases sitting between them. For the CDR3, the DNA is TGTGCCAGCAGCCGTACCCCCGGAGCAACTAATGAAAAACTGTTTTTT. Its translation: CASSRTPGATNEKLFF.

This clone was found a few times. The chain uses TRBV19 and TRBJ2-7, with 8 positions matching TRBD2. This CDR3 spans 14 amino acids. Losses at the gene ends were 4 bases for V and 2 bases for J; bases not matched to a gene: 4. Germline CDR1 reads LNHDA; CDR2 reads SQIVND (reference sequence). The CDR3 here is CASSSGGTTYEQYF. CDR3 nucleotide sequence: TGTGCCAGTAGTAGCGGGGGGACCACCTACGAGCAGTACTTC.

CDR3 in DNA: TGCGCCAGCAGACCCCAAGGACCTGATGGCTACACCTTC. Translated: CASRPQGPDGYTF. V gene TRBV5-1 combines with J gene TRBJ1-2; D remains unclear. Trimming took off 5 bases at V and 6 bases at J, with 14 bases between the two ends. The germline CDR1 and CDR2 sequences are SGHRS and YFSETQ. This CDR3 has 13 amino acids.

The chain links TRBV5-1 to TRBJ2-3; a possible D gene is TRBD1 (6 bases). The V gene lost 0 bases and the J gene lost 3 bases, with 11 bases spanning the gap. The CDR3 extends over 15 amino acids. Germline V gives CDR1 SGHRS, CDR2 YFSETQ. The CDR3 loop reads CASSLGQGKTDTQYF. In DNA form, the CDR3 reads TGCGCCAGCAGCTTGGGTCAGGGGAAGACAGATACGCAGTATTTT.

This clone was observed a single time. The chain employs TRBV5-1 and TRBJ2-3; 9 bases match TRBD2. J was trimmed by 8 bases and V by 0 bases; bases with no gene match: 4. Germline assignment: CDR1 SGHRS and CDR2 YFSETQ. CDR3 length equals 14 residues. The CDR3 bases are TGCGCCAGCAGCTTGGCCGCGACTAGCGGTACGCAGTATTTT. Residues: CASSLAATSGTQYF.

A single count supports this clone. V gene TRBV7-9 combines with J gene TRBJ1-1, with D unclear. Trimming stripped 0 bases from V and 1 base from J, with 9 bases between. CDR3 length: 15 residues. Germline V lookup: CDR1 SEHNR, CDR2 FQNEAQ (reference sequence). The CDR3 protein is CASSLASNKNTEAFF. Written as DNA, the CDR3 is TGTGCCAGCAGCTTAGCGAGTAATAAGAACACTGAAGCTTTCTTT.

The chain combines TRBV4-2 with TRBJ1-2; D remains unclear. Trimming removed 0 bases from V and 1 base from J, with 9 bases in between. Looked up from germline, CDR1 is LGHNA and CDR2 is YNFKEQ. This CDR3 has 15 residues. CDR3 sequence (DNA): TGTGCCAGCAGCCAAGAAGGCAGTCTTAACTATGGCTACACCTTC. Translating gives CASSQEGSLNYGYTF.

The rearrangement joins TRBV5-4 to TRBJ1-1; 11 positions match TRBD1. V lost 4 bases, J lost 4 bases, and 9 bases stayed unmatched. The CDR3 has 16 residues. Germline V CDR1 and CDR2: SGHNT, YYREEE (reference sequence). CDR3 in DNA: TGTGCCAGCAGCCAACGGGACAGGGGGTTCTTCACTGAAGCTTTCTTT. Its protein product is CASSQRDRGFFTEAFF.

This clone occurred a few times. The chain has TRBV19 and TRBJ1-5, with 8 bases that match TRBD1. CDR1 and CDR2 from the germline V gene are LNHDA and SQIVND (reference sequence). The CDR3 spans 17 residues. The V segment lost 3 bases and the J segment 6 bases; nucleotides outside the gene matches: 13. CDR3 protein: CASSINSLGTGSQPQHF. The CDR3 nucleotides are TGTGCCAGTAGTATTAATAGTCTCGGGACAGGAAGTCAGCCCCAGCATTTT. Complete variable domain (other parts from reference TRBV19 and TRBJ1-5): DGGITQSPKYLFRKEGQNVTLSCEQNLNHDAMYWYRQDPGQGLRLIYYSQIVNDFQKGDIAEGYSVSREKKESFPLTVTSAQKNPTAFYLCASSINSLGTGSQPQHFGDGTRLSIL.